This is a list of T cell receptor beta chains from one sample in a study of T cells in localized non-small cell lung cancer. This table comes from immunoSEQ multiplex PCR, and its TCRdb copy is limited to in-frame clones, with some not included. The data contain just under 1,500 clones, about 18% of them seen just once; the ten biggest clones take up roughly an eighth. The input for sequencing was lung tumor tissue, taken before any cancer treatment. The receptors were sampled from a woman aged 35 to 70 with stage I lung adenocarcinoma. The CDR3 runs from the conserved cysteine through the conserved F or W. The D gene is left open where the match is weak. For some rows the clone size is stated as once, few or many, or as a class when expanded; others skip it.

>TRBV11-3|few|.|TRBJ2-7
CASSPYLRVSNEQYF
TGTGCCAGCAGCCCATATTTACGGGTCAGCAACGAGCAGTACTTC
>TRBV28|.|TRBD1|TRBJ2-5
CASSRGRETQYF
TGTGCCAGCAGCAGGGGGCGAGAGACCCAGTACTTC
>TRBV30|.|.|TRBJ1-5
CAWSLIGLNQPQHF
TGTGCCTGGAGCCTGATTGGGCTCAATCAGCCCCAGCATTTT
>TRBV4-1|.|.|TRBJ2-5
CASSQEVLARETQYF
TGCGCCAGCAGCCAAGAGGTGCTAGCGCGGGAGACCCAGTACTTC
>TRBV23-1|.|TRBD1|TRBJ1-3
CASSQLRANRGFCGNTIYF
TGCGCCAGCAGTCAATTAAGGGCGAACAGGGGGTTTTGTGGAAACACCATATATTTT
>TRBV11-3|medium-sized|TRBD1|TRBJ2-2
CASSPRTGHGAGELFF
TGTGCCAGCAGCCCGAGGACAGGGCATGGAGCCGGGGAGCTGTTTTTT
>TRBV6-8|few|TRBD1|TRBJ2-7
CAISGTGTGSDEQYF
TGTGCCATCAGTGGTACCGGGACAGGGTCGGACGAGCAGTACTTC
>TRBV11-3|few|TRBD1|TRBJ2-7
CASSLNRGQGRDYEQYF
TGTGCCAGCAGCCTAAACAGGGGGCAGGGTCGGGACTACGAGCAGTACTTC
>TRBV9|.|TRBD1|TRBJ1-1
CASSVGQGRPAFF
TGTGCCAGCAGCGTCGGACAGGGGCGCCCTGCTTTCTTT
>TRBV6-8|.|.|TRBJ2-5
CASSGSYRQETQYF
TGTGCCAGCAGCGGCTCCTACCGCCAAGAGACCCAGTACTTC
>TRBV30|.|.|TRBJ2-6
CAWRYLQAATGANVLTF
TGTGCCTGGAGGTACCTACAGGCGGCGACTGGGGCCAACGTCCTGACTTTC